The 21 T cell receptor beta chains below all came from one sample that was sequenced in a study of graft-versus-host responses after intestinal transplantation. Produced via immunoSEQ multiplex PCR; TCRdb's table is partial and in-frame only. Seen here are 9,900 or so clones, roughly 90% observed once, and the top ten hold roughly 9.5%. The sample consisted of PBMCs, taken just under 250 days after intestinal transplant. Receptors originate from a human patient who received an intestinal transplant, so some T cells may come from the graft donor.

V gene TRBV10-1 combines with J gene TRBJ2-5, with 15 bases lining up with TRBD2. Trimming cost V 6 bases and J 2 bases; bases outside gene matches: 7. Germline V lookup: CDR1 WNHNN, CDR2 SYGVQD (reference sequence). There are 17 residues in the CDR3. The CDR3 sequence: CASRPGLAGGGQETQYF. The CDR3 DNA is TGCGCCAGCAGGCCGGGACTAGCGGGGGGAGGGCAAGAGACCCAGTACTTC.

The chain employs TRBV5-1 and TRBJ2-1; 10 bases map to TRBD2. V lost 0 bases and J lost 4; bases outside the gene matches: 7. The germline V gene has CDR1 SGHRS and CDR2 YFSETQ. This CDR3 contains 17 residues. The CDR3 here is CASSLVASGSTYNEQFF. In nucleotides, the CDR3 is TGCGCCAGCAGCTTGGTGGCTAGCGGGAGCACTTACAATGAGCAGTTCTTC. Looking up the rest from reference TRBV5-1 and TRBJ2-1 gives the full variable domain: KAGVTQTPRYLIKTRGQQVTLSCSPISGHRSVSWYQQTPGQGLQFLFEYFSETQRNKGNFPGRFSGRQFSNSRSEMNVSTLELGDSALYLCASSLVASGSTYNEQFFGPGTRLTVL.

This clone was seen more than once but under ten times. This CDR3 is CASSHGPAGGYTF. Here the CDR3 DNA reads TGTGCCAGCAGCCACGGCCCCGCGGGAGGCTACACCTTC. The chain employs TRBV14 and TRBJ1-2; D gene uncertain. Trimming pared 3 bases from V and 8 bases from J, leaving 13 bases between. Germline values: CDR1 SGHDN, CDR2 FVKESK. The CDR3 totals 13 residues. The full variable domain, with the rest looked up from reference TRBV14 and TRBJ1-2, is EAGVTQFPSHSVIEKGQTVTLRCDPISGHDNLYWYRRVMGKEIKFLLHFVKESKQDESGMPNNRFLAERTGGTYSTLKVQPAELEDSGVYFCASSHGPAGGYTFGSGTRLTVV.

The gene calls are TRBV4-2 and TRBJ1-2; the D is unclear. Germline values: CDR1 LGHNA, CDR2 YNFKEQ. Trimming shortened V by 0 bases and J by 2 bases, and 4 bases separated the two germline ends. The CDR3 consists of 13 residues. CDR3 region: CASSQDDNYGYTF. CDR3 coding DNA: TGTGCCAGCAGCCAAGACGACAACTATGGCTACACCTTC.

This rearrangement joins TRBV7-8 to TRBJ1-1; 8 nucleotides line up with TRBD1. The V gene's germline CDR1 is SGHVS and CDR2 FQNEAQ. The CDR3 consists of 14 residues. V shed 5 bases, J shed 5 bases, and the junction held 7 bases outside the gene matches. CDR3 nucleotide sequence: TGTGCCAGCAGCCCCGGACAGGGTAGGACTGAAGCTTTCTTT. It is translated as CASSPGQGRTEAFF.

Here the CDR3 DNA reads TGTGCCAGCAGCTCGGACAGCTACGAGCAGTACTTC. It codes for CASSSDSYEQYF. This chain connects TRBV11-2 to TRBJ2-7, with D maybe TRBD1 (6 bases). V lost 4 bases, J lost 3 bases, and 7 bases lay in between. Germline values: CDR1 SGHAT, CDR2 FQNNGV. CDR3 length: 12 amino acids. The complete variable domain, with remaining parts taken from reference TRBV11-2 and TRBJ2-7, reads EAGVAQSPRYKIIEKRQSVAFWCNPISGHATLYWYQQILGQGPKLLIQFQNNGVVDDSQLPKDRFSAERLKGVDSTLKIQPAKLEDSAVYLCASSSDSYEQYFGPGTRLTVT.

The rearrangement links TRBV28 to TRBJ2-1; D perhaps matches TRBD1 (6 bases). Looked up from germline, CDR1 is MDHEN and CDR2 is SYDVKM. V dropped 5 bases and J dropped 9 bases, with 11 bases sitting between them. The CDR3 loop spans 12 amino acids. CDR3 in amino acids: CASSRTGSEQFF. CDR3 coding DNA: TGTGCCAGCAGTCGTACAGGGTCTGAGCAGTTCTTC.

J is TRBJ2-7 and V is TRBV7-2; 9 bases are shared with TRBD1. The V segment lost 4 bases and the J segment 2 bases; nucleotides outside the gene matches: 12. The CDR3 length is 17 residues. Per germline, CDR1 SGHTA and CDR2 FQGNSA. This chain's CDR3 is CASSSDNRGRQTYEQYF. The CDR3 DNA sequence: TGTGCCAGCAGCTCCGACAACAGGGGGCGTCAGACCTACGAGCAGTACTTC.

The chain carries TRBV9 and TRBJ1-2; D gene ambiguous. Germline values: CDR1 SGDLS, CDR2 YYNGEE. This CDR3 has 17 amino acids. V was pared by 4 bases and J by 6 bases, with 25 bases between. The CDR3 DNA follows: TGTGCCAGCAGCACCCGAACACCTCAGTCTCAAGTTGATGGCTACACCTTC. It encodes CASSTRTPQSQVDGYTF.

In its sample, this clone was seen once. The chain recombines TRBV6-4 with TRBJ2-1; D is uncertain. The CDR3 runs to 15 residues. Trimming took 0 bases from V and 9 from J, leaving 15 bases between them. Germline CDR1 MRHNA, CDR2 SNTAGT. Written as DNA, the CDR3 is TGTGCCAGCAGTGACTCAGCCGGCCTATCTGGTGAGCAGTTCTTC. Amino acid sequence: CASSDSAGLSGEQFF.

In DNA form, the CDR3 reads TGCGCCAGCAGCCAACGGGCCGCAGGGGGCAGGTTGTTGAACACTGAAGCTTTCTTT. This gives the protein CASSQRAAGGRLLNTEAFF. The chain combines TRBV4-1 with TRBJ1-1; 8 bases agree with TRBD1. V gave up 2 bases and J gave up 0 bases; unmatched junction bases: 14. The CDR3 spans 19 residues. Germline-derived CDR1 and CDR2 are MGHRA and YSYEKL.

Here the CDR3 DNA reads TGTGCCAGCTCACCGAAATTATGGGGAGAACAAGAGACCCAGTACTTC. This codes for CASSPKLWGEQETQYF. This rearrangement joins TRBV18 to TRBJ2-5, with D perhaps matching TRBD2 (5 bases). Trimming took 3 bases from V and 2 from J, leaving 16 bases between them. The CDR3 is 16 amino acids. From germline, CDR1 is KGHSH and CDR2 LQKENI.

The chain has TRBV7-6 and TRBJ1-3, with 7 bases identical to TRBD1. The CDR3 runs to 16 residues. V lost 3 bases and J lost 7; bases outside the gene matches: 12. Per the germline V gene, CDR1 is SGHVS and CDR2 is FNYEAQ. In nucleotides, the CDR3 is TGTGCCAGCAGCTTCGTCGCCAGGGGGTTTTTCAACACCATATATTTT. This codes for CASSFVARGFFNTIYF.

This sequence joins TRBV7-9 and TRBJ1-2; D call uncertain. The V end lost 3 bases, the J end lost 7 bases, and 12 bases lay between the germline ends. Germline-derived CDR1 and CDR2 are SEHNR and FQNEAQ (reference sequence). The CDR3 has 13 amino acids. CDR3 amino acids: CASSFNALAGYTF. CDR3 coding DNA: TGTGCCAGCAGCTTTAACGCCTTAGCTGGCTACACCTTC.

This clone was seen a handful of times. The chain couples TRBV7-9 to TRBJ1-1, with D uncertain. CDR1 is SEHNR and CDR2 is FQNEAQ in the germline V gene (reference sequence). The CDR3 length is 15 residues. Trimming pared 1 base from V and 0 bases from J, leaving 9 bases between. The CDR3 here is CASSLVIQMNTEAFF. CDR3 nucleotides: TGTGCCAGCAGCTTAGTGATACAGATGAACACTGAAGCTTTCTTT.

The chain is built from TRBV7-8 and TRBJ1-2, with no clear D. This CDR3 contains 12 residues. The germline V gene encodes CDR1 SGHVS and CDR2 FQNEAQ. With 4 bases removed from V and 5 bases from J, the gap between germline ends came to 8 bases. The CDR3 DNA follows: TGTGCCAGCAGCTCTTGGGGATATGGCTACACCTTC. Protein: CASSSWGYGYTF.

The J gene is TRBJ1-2, the V gene TRBV9, with no clear D. Germline V gives CDR1 SGDLS, CDR2 YYNGEE. This CDR3 is 15 amino acids long. The V end was cut by 3 bases, the J end by 4 bases, with 16 bases between. The CDR3 nucleotides read TGTGCCAGCAGCGGGTGGGTGATGGCAGTCTATGGCTACACCTTC. Its protein is CASSGWVMAVYGYTF.

The chain combines TRBV28 with TRBJ1-2; TRBD1 matches at 12 bases. Per the germline V gene, CDR1 is MDHEN and CDR2 is SYDVKM. Trimming at V came to 6 bases and at J to 4 bases, leaving 9 bases not matched to a gene. The length of the CDR3 is 16 residues. The CDR3 region is CASSSLGQGAFYGYTF. The CDR3 bases are TGTGCCAGCAGCTCCCTGGGACAGGGGGCATTCTATGGCTACACCTTC.

V is TRBV6-4 and J is TRBJ2-3; TRBD2 is a possible D gene (5 bases). CDR3 length: 15 residues. V was trimmed by 0 bases and J by 0 bases, leaving 7 bases between them. CDR1 and CDR2 from the germline V gene are MRHNA and SNTAGT. CDR3: CASSDSGGSTDTQYF. The CDR3 nucleotides read TGTGCCAGCAGTGACTCAGGCGGGAGCACAGATACGCAGTATTTT.

The rearrangement uses TRBV19 and TRBJ1-1; 9 nucleotides agree with TRBD1. After removal of 1 base from V and 6 bases from J, the junction contained 0 bases not matched to a gene. CDR1 is LNHDA, CDR2 SQIVND, per germline (reference sequence). The CDR3 has 13 residues. The CDR3 is CASSIGDRAEAFF. As DNA, the CDR3 is TGTGCCAGTAGTATAGGGGACAGGGCTGAAGCTTTCTTT.

This clone showed up just a few times. The rearrangement links TRBV19 to TRBJ2-7; TRBD2 matches at 10 bases. This CDR3 spans 16 amino acids. Germline V gene data show CDR1 as LNHDA and CDR2 as SQIVND (reference sequence). Losses at the gene ends were 4 bases for V and 0 bases for J; bases not matched to a gene: 6. The chain's CDR3 is CASSRTSGLSSYEQYF. CDR3 sequence (DNA): TGTGCCAGTAGTAGGACTAGCGGTTTGAGCTCCTACGAGCAGTACTTC.